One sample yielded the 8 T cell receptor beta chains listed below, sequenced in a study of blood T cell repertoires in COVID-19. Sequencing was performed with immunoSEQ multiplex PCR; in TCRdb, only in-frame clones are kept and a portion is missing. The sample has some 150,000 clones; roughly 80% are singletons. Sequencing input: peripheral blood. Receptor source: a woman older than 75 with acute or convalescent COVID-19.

The CDR3 region is CASSLDSPGEQPQHF. The CDR3 bases are TGCGCCAGCAGCTTGGACTCCCCGGGGGAACAGCCCCAGCATTTT. J is TRBJ1-5 and V is TRBV5-1, with a weak D call TRBD1 (5 bases). Germline V CDR1 and CDR2: SGHRS, YFSETQ. CDR3 length: 15 residues. V gave up 0 bases and J gave up 7 bases, with 14 bases separating them.

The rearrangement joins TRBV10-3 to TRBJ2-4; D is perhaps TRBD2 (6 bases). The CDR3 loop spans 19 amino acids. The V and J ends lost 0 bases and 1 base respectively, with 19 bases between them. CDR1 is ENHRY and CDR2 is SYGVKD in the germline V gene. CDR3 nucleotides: TGTGCCATCAGTGAGTCTAGCCGCGCGGGGCTTGAGGCCAAAAACATTCAGTACTTC. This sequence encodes CAISESSRAGLEAKNIQYF.

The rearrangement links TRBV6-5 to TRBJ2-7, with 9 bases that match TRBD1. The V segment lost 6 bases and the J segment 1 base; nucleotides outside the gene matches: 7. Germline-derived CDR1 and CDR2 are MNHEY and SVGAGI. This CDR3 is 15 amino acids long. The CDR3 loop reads CASRGHGQGSYEQYF. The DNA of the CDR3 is TGTGCCAGCAGAGGCCATGGACAGGGGTCCTACGAGCAGTACTTC.

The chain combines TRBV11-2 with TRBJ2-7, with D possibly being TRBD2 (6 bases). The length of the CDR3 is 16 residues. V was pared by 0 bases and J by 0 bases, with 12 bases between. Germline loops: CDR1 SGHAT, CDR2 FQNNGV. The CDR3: CASSLDGGASSYEQYF. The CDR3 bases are TGTGCCAGCAGCTTAGATGGAGGGGCGAGCTCCTACGAGCAGTACTTC.

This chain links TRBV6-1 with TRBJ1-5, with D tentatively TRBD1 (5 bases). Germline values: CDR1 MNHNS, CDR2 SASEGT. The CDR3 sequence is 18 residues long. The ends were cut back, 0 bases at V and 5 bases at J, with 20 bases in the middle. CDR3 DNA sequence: TGTGCCAGCAGTGAAGCTCCCGAGGTTTCAGGGAAGGATCAGCCCCAGCATTTT. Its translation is CASSEAPEVSGKDQPQHF.

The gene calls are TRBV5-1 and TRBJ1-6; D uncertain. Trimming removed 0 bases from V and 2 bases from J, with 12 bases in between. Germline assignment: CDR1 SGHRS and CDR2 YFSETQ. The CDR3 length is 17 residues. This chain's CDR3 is CASSLAGGVTYNSPLHF. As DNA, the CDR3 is TGCGCCAGCAGCTTGGCCGGAGGAGTTACCTATAATTCACCCCTCCACTTT.

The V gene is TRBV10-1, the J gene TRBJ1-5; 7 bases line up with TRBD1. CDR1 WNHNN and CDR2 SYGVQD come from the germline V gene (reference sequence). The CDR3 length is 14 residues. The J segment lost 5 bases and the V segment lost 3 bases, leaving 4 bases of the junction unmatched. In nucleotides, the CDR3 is TGCGCCAGCAGTGAACGGACAGGTTATCAGCCCCAGCATTTT. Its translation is CASSERTGYQPQHF.

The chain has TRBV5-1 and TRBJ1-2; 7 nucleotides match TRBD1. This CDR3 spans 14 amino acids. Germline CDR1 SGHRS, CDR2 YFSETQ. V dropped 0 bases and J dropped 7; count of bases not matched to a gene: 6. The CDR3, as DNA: TGCGCCAGCAGCTTGGAGGGGGCCGTTGCTGGCTACACCTTC. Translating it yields CASSLEGAVAGYTF.